A single sample is the source of the 8 T cell receptor beta chains below, sequenced in a study of T cells in women clearing cervical HPV infection. TCRdb's table, derived via immunoSEQ multiplex PCR, lists solely in-frame clones and lacks some. The sample totals tens of thousands of clones. Material for sequencing was blood buffy coat. The receptors were gathered from a woman between 18 and 70 years old with a cervical HPV16 infection that either progressed to CIN3+ or cleared (not recorded which).

The sequenced part of the CDR3 DNA is TGTGCCAGCAGTGACTCGAAGGGGGCGGTGAACACTGAA. Residues: CASSDSKGAVNTE. The full CDR3 reads CASSDSKGAVNTEAFF. V usage is TRBV6-4 and J usage is TRBJ1-1; TRBD1 matches 7 bases. Read data end 3 residues before the CDR3 end; the end is taken from the germline J gene. V shed 0 bases and J 0 bases; nucleotides not matched to a gene: 4. The CDR3 loop spans 16 amino acids. Germline assignment: CDR1 MRHNA and CDR2 SNTAGT.

As for this clone: The read falls 3 residues short of the CDR3 end, and the missing part is taken from the germline J gene. The chain carries TRBV20-1 and TRBJ2-2; 7 bases agree with TRBD1. Germline V lookup: CDR1 DFQATT, CDR2 SNEGSKA (reference sequence). V shed 6 bases and J 1 base; nucleotides not matched to a gene: 5. This CDR3 spans 14 amino acids. The CDR3 bases that were read are TGCAGTGCCTCACAGGGGCGGAACACCGGGGAG. Translating it yields CSASQGRNTGE. The CDR3 in full is CSASQGRNTGELFF.

Incomplete CDR3 DNA: TGTGCCAGCACCCCCCGGGGAAACTTGAACACTGAA. Translating gives CASTPRGNLNTE. The entire CDR3 reads CASTPRGNLNTEAFF. The chain carries TRBV7-9 and TRBJ1-1; no clear D. The read falls 3 residues short of the CDR3 end, and the missing part is taken from the germline J gene. CDR1 and CDR2 (germline): SEHNR, FQNEAQ (reference sequence). V was clipped by 7 bases and J by 0 bases, with 15 bases between them. There are 15 residues in the CDR3.

Remarks on this clone: The read is 3 residues too short to cover the CDR3 end, so that end is filled in from the germline J gene. This chain links TRBV12-3 or TRBV12-4 with TRBJ1-5; D gene ambiguous. This CDR3 region has 11 residues. V dropped 11 bases and J dropped 7 bases, with 12 bases sitting between them. The DNA read from the CDR3 is TGTGCCGGGCAGAGTAAGCAGCCC. Amino acid sequence: CAGQSKQP. The whole CDR3 reads CAGQSKQPQHF.

On this clone itself: The read finishes 3 residues shy of the CDR3 end, and the germline J gene is used to complete it. This chain links TRBV9 with TRBJ2-2; unclear D gene. Trimming shortened V by 2 bases and J by 7 bases, and 9 bases separated the two germline ends. Germline values: CDR1 SGDLS, CDR2 YYNGEE. The CDR3 is 13 residues long. The CDR3: CASSVVAVGELFF. The DNA read from the CDR3 is TGTGCCAGCAGCGTGGTGGCCGTCGGGGAG.

As for this clone: Read coverage stops 3 residues before the CDR3 terminus; the germline J gene supplies the remainder. The J gene is TRBJ2-7, the V gene TRBV13; D is possibly TRBD2 (6 bases). Germline-derived CDR1 and CDR2 are PRHDT and FYEKMQ (reference sequence). The CDR3 spans 15 residues. V shed 1 base and J shed 2 bases, with 12 bases lying between them. The CDR3 spells CASSLERGKAYEQYF. The covered CDR3 bases are TGTGCCAGCAGCTTAGAACGGGGGAAAGCCTACGAG.

With respect to this clone: The missing CDR3 end, 3 residues past where the read stops, is filled in from the germline J gene. The chain carries TRBV19 and TRBJ2-7; 11 nucleotides line up with TRBD1. Germline values: CDR1 LNHDA, CDR2 SQIVND (reference sequence). The CDR3 runs to 15 residues. J was trimmed by 3 bases and V by 6 bases; bases with no gene match: 7. The CDR3 loop is CASRRGQGDYYEQYF. The CDR3 bases that were read are TGTGCCAGTAGGAGGGGACAGGGGGATTACTACGAG.

Concerning this clone itself: From the germline J gene comes the end of the CDR3, since the read stops 3 residues before it. The rearrangement joins TRBV5-1 to TRBJ2-7; 13 bases agree with TRBD2. With 1 base clipped from V and 0 bases from J, the junction kept 4 bases outside the gene matches. This CDR3 is built from 17 residues. Germline V gene lookup returns CDR1 SGHRS and CDR2 YFSETQ. The CDR3 DNA, read in part, is TGCGCCAGCAGCTTGACGGGACTAGCGGGGCTCTCCTACGAG. Translating it yields CASSLTGLAGLSYE. Given in full, the CDR3 is CASSLTGLAGLSYEQYF.